The 21 T cell receptor beta chains below come from one sample, sequenced in a study of T cell repertoires in cytomegalovirus infection. TCRdb analysed the reads with MiXCR anew, one entry per CDR3 protein. The sample shows approximately 400,000 distinct CDR3 sequences, approximately 30% of them seen only once. The sequenced material came from PBMCs. The source is a human donor in good health (CMV status not recorded). Some clones in this sample may be carry-over from other donors' samples.

The chain has TRBV7-4 and TRBJ2-5, with 7 bases lining up with TRBD2. This CDR3 comprises 14 residues. Germline trimming cut 3 bases from V and 4 bases from J; bases unmatched to any gene: 5. CDR1 is SGHVT and CDR2 is SQSDAQ in the germline V gene. CDR3 coding DNA: TGTGCCAGCAGCTTTACCCTAGCGGCAGAGACCCAGTACTTC. Translating it yields CASSFTLAAETQYF.

The chain uses TRBV4-3 and TRBJ2-7; TRBD1 aligns across 11 bases. CDR3 length equals 16 residues. The V gene end was trimmed by 1 base and the J gene end by 3 bases; junction bases not matched to a gene: 5. Germline assignment: CDR1 LGHNA and CDR2 YSLEER. CDR3 loop: CASSQGRGTGGYEQYF. The CDR3 DNA follows: TGCGCCAGCAGCCAAGGACGCGGGACAGGGGGCTACGAGCAGTACTTC.

This clonotype has just a few counts. V gene TRBV7-8 combines with J gene TRBJ1-5; the match to TRBD1 covers 12 bases. Unmatched junction bases numbered 10, after V lost 5 bases and J lost 5 bases. CDR3 length: 17 residues. CDR1 SGHVS and CDR2 FQNEAQ come from the germline V gene. The CDR3 region has the DNA TGTGCCAGCAGCCCCAGGCGGGACAGGGGGCGGTATCAGCCCCAGCATTTT. This gives the protein CASSPRRDRGRYQPQHF.

Remarks on this clonotype: Likely a read error: the CDR3 ends without its conserved phenylalanine or tryptophan. This rearrangement joins TRBV7-2 to TRBJ2-1, with a possible D match to TRBD2 (5 bases). The J call may not be correct, given that the DNA end is closer to TRBJ2-7. The V gene's germline CDR1 is SGHTA and CDR2 FQGNSA. The CDR3 length is 14 residues. The CDR3 loop is CASSAGLLNKEQYC. In nucleotides, the CDR3 is TGTGCCAGCAGCGCGGGTCTACTCAATAAGGAGCAGTACTGC.

As to this clonotype: Just one base apart from a much larger clone, this may be a read error. This CDR3 fails to terminate in the conserved phenylalanine or tryptophan, so it likely reflects a read error. J is TRBJ2-7 and V is TRBV7-9; D remains ambiguous. From germline, CDR1 is SEHNR and CDR2 FQNEAQ (reference sequence). The length of the CDR3 is 16 residues. Trimming pared 2 bases from V and 3 bases from J, leaving 17 bases between. CDR3 in DNA: TGTGCCAGCAGCTTACTCGTTCGGCTAGGAAGCTACGAGCAGTACTTA. It yields the protein CASSLLVRLGSYEQYL.

A word on this clonotype: Mismatch with germline at one junction end may stem from a read error. The rearrangement joins TRBV4-1 to TRBJ2-7; the D is unclear. This CDR3 contains 15 residues. From germline, CDR1 is MGHRA and CDR2 YSYEKL. The CDR3 here is CASNQEQTESYEQYF. The CDR3 DNA follows: TGCGCCAGCAACCAAGAGCAGACGGAGTCCTACGAGCAGTACTTC.

This clonotype occurred many times. The rearrangement uses TRBV7-9 and TRBJ1-2; D remains unclear. The CDR3 extends over 14 amino acids. The V and J ends lost 1 base and 6 bases respectively, with 12 bases between them. From germline, CDR1 is SEHNR and CDR2 FQNEAQ (reference sequence). This chain's CDR3 is CASSLGHSEHGYTF. In DNA form, the CDR3 reads TGTGCCAGCAGCTTAGGGCACAGTGAGCATGGCTACACCTTC.

The chain recombines TRBV6-6 with TRBJ1-5, with D perhaps TRBD1 (6 bases). Germline V lookup: CDR1 MNHNY, CDR2 SVGAGI (reference sequence). CDR3 size: 16 residues. Trimming removed 5 bases from V and 2 bases from J, with 16 bases in between. The CDR3 loop is CASSGFRGAGNQPQHF. CDR3 in DNA: TGTGCCAGCAGTGGATTTCGGGGGGCGGGCAATCAGCCCCAGCATTTT.

The chain carries TRBV12-3 or TRBV12-4 and TRBJ2-5; D is perhaps TRBD2 (6 bases). There are 16 residues in the CDR3. Trimming took off 6 bases at V and 5 bases at J, with 22 bases between the two ends. The chain's CDR3 is CASSPWGDLEWETQYF. The CDR3 coding sequence is TGTGCCAGCAGCCCTTGGGGGGACTTAGAATGGGAGACCCAGTACTTC.

This clonotype was seen a handful of times. J is TRBJ1-5 and V is TRBV12-3 or TRBV12-4, with D perhaps TRBD1 (6 bases). The V end lost 5 bases, the J end lost 0 bases, and 11 bases lay between the germline ends. The CDR3 consists of 15 residues. Here the CDR3 reads CASSIDRSSNQPQHF. The CDR3 bases are TGTGCCAGCAGTATCGACAGGTCTAGCAATCAGCCCCAGCATTTT.

A note on this clonotype: One base away lies a much larger clone, so this may be a sequencing read error. The V and J genes are TRBV6-5 and TRBJ2-7; 11 positions match TRBD2. The ends lost 6 bases at V and 2 bases at J; junction bases unmatched: 3. The CDR3 has 14 amino acids. Looked up from germline, CDR1 is MNHEY and CDR2 is SVGAGI. The CDR3 coding sequence is TGTGCCAGCAGAATAGCGGGGGGGCCCTACGAGCAGTACTTC. This gives the protein CASRIAGGPYEQYF.

In regard to this clonotype: An end of the junction does not agree with germline; a read error may underlie this. J is TRBJ2-3 and V is TRBV27; D uncertain. Germline V gene lookup returns CDR1 MNHEY and CDR2 SMNVEV (reference sequence). This CDR3 comprises 12 residues. CDR3 protein: CASSTAPDTRYF. The CDR3 DNA sequence: TGTGCAAGCAGCACAGCTCCAGATACGCGATATTTT.

This clonotype was seen only a few times. The DNA is omitted, as the CDR3 cannot be located on it reliably, and the CDR3 follows TCRdb's listing. V is TRBV12-3 or TRBV12-4 and J is TRBJ2-1; the table's TRBD2 call for D was not verified on the DNA. The CDR3 is 13 residues long, ends included. The CDR3: CASTWDFGNEQFF.

This rearrangement joins TRBV19 to TRBJ2-1; D may be TRBD2 (6 bases). V lost 7 bases and J 12 bases, leaving 25 bases between the germline ends. This CDR3 is built from 15 residues. Looked up from germline, CDR1 is LNHDA and CDR2 is SQIVND (reference sequence). CDR3 protein: CASTTPHGGSWGQFF. The CDR3 DNA follows: TGTGCCAGTACCACCCCCCATGGGGGGTCCTGGGGGCAGTTCTTC.

The sample holds a few counts of this clonotype. The chain employs TRBV4-1 and TRBJ2-7; no firm D call. This CDR3 contains 15 residues. Trimming took off 7 bases at V and 2 bases at J, with 18 bases between the two ends. CDR1 is MGHRA and CDR2 is YSYEKL in the germline V gene. The CDR3 bases are TGCGCCAGCAAGCCAAGTGATCCCGGCGCCTACGAGCAGTACTTC. Translated: CASKPSDPGAYEQYF.

The CDR3 DNA is TGCGCCAGCAGCTTGGGGGCCGTGGTGGGAACTGAAGCTTTCTTT. This codes for CASSLGAVVGTEAFF. The chain recombines TRBV5-1 with TRBJ1-1; D is ambiguous. The ends were cut back, 0 bases at V and 5 bases at J, with 14 bases in the middle. The CDR3 is 15 residues long. The V gene's germline CDR1 is SGHRS and CDR2 YFSETQ.

The rearrangement joins TRBV12-3 or TRBV12-4 to TRBJ1-5; a possible D gene is TRBD1 (6 bases). V was shortened by 5 bases and J by 2 bases, with 22 bases between the two germline ends. There are 18 residues in the CDR3. CDR3 loop: CASSPRQVRVLGNQPQHF. As DNA, the CDR3 is TGTGCCAGCAGTCCCCGACAGGTTCGGGTTCTTGGCAATCAGCCCCAGCATTTT.

The chain has TRBV10-3 and TRBJ1-6; D not resolved. Germline V lookup: CDR1 ENHRY, CDR2 SYGVKD. The CDR3 contains 13 residues. Trimming took off 6 bases at V and 7 bases at J, with 10 bases between the two ends. The CDR3 region is CAISGGSNSPLHF. CDR3 DNA: TGTGCCATCAGCGGCGGCTCCAATTCACCCCTCCACTTT.

About this clonotype itself: At one boundary the junction diverges from the germline segment, which might be a read error. J is TRBJ1-2 and V is TRBV2; TRBD1 matches at 7 bases. Germline V gene sequence: CDR1 SNHLY, CDR2 FYNNEI. The CDR3 runs to 15 residues. CDR3 coding DNA: TGTGCCAGCAGTGAAGCGCTTGTAGGGGGCTATAGCTACACCTTC. It codes for CASSEALVGGYSYTF. Together with reference TRBV2 and TRBJ1-2, the CDR3 gives the full variable domain: EPEVTQTPSHQVTQMGQEVILRCVPISNHLYFYWYRQILGQKVEFLVSFYNNEISEKSEIFDDQFSVERPDGSNFTLKIRSTKLEDSAMYFCASSEALVGGYSYTFGSGTRLTVV.

The DNA of the CDR3 is TGTGCCAGCAGCCACCGCGACCGAGCGGGGGGGCTCGACACCGGGGAGCTGTTTTTT. It is translated as CASSHRDRAGGLDTGELFF. The genes are TRBV14 and TRBJ2-2; TRBD2 matches 10 bases. V gave up 3 bases and J gave up 3 bases; unmatched junction bases: 13. Germline V gene lookup returns CDR1 SGHDN and CDR2 FVKESK. This CDR3 is built from 19 residues. The whole variable domain, remainder taken from reference TRBV14 and TRBJ2-2, is EAGVTQFPSHSVIEKGQTVTLRCDPISGHDNLYWYRRVMGKEIKFLLHFVKESKQDESGMPNNRFLAERTGGTYSTLKVQPAELEDSGVYFCASSHRDRAGGLDTGELFFGEGSRLTVL.

For this clonotype: At one end, the junction sequence differs from germline, possibly due to a read error. CDR3 DNA sequence: TGTGCCAGCCGTTCGGGTACAGGGGGAACTAATGAAAAAATGTTTTTT. Translation: CASRSGTGGTNEKMFF. The chain couples TRBV2 to TRBJ1-4; 8 nucleotides align to TRBD1. The germline CDR1 and CDR2 sequences are SNHLY and FYNNEI. There are 16 residues in the CDR3. The whole variable domain, filled in from reference TRBV2 and TRBJ1-4, reads EPEVTQTPSHQVTQMGQEVILRCVPISNHLYFYWYRQILGQKVEFLVSFYNNEISEKSEIFDDQFSVERPDGSNFTLKIRSTKLEDSAMYFCASRSGTGGTNEKMFFGSGTQLSVL.